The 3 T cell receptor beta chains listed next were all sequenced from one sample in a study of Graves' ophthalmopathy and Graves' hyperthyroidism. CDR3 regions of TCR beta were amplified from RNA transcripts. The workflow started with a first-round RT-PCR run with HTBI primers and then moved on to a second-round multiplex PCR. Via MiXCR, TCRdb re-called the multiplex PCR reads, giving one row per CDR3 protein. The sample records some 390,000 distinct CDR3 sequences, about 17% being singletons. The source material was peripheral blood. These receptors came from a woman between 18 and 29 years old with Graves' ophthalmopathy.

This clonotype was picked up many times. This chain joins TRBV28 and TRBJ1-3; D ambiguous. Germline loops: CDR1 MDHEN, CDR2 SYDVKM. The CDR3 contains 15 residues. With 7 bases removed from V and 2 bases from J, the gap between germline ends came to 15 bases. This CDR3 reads CASTSQIHTGNTIYF. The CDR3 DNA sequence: TGTGCCAGCACCTCCCAAATCCATACTGGAAACACCATATATTTT.

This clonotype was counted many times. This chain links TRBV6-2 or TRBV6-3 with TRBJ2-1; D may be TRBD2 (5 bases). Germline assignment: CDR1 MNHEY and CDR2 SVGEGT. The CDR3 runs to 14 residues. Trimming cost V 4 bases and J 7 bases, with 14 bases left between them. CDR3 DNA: TGTGCCAGCAGTTTGACTAAGGCCGGGAATGAGCAGTTCTTC. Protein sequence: CASSLTKAGNEQFF.

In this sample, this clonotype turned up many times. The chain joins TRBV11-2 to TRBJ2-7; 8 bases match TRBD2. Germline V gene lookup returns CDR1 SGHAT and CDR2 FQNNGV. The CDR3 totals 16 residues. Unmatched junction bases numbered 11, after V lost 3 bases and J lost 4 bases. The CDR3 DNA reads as TGTGCCAGCAGCTTGATTAGCGGGGAGCCATGGTACGAGCAGTACTTC. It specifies CASSLISGEPWYEQYF.